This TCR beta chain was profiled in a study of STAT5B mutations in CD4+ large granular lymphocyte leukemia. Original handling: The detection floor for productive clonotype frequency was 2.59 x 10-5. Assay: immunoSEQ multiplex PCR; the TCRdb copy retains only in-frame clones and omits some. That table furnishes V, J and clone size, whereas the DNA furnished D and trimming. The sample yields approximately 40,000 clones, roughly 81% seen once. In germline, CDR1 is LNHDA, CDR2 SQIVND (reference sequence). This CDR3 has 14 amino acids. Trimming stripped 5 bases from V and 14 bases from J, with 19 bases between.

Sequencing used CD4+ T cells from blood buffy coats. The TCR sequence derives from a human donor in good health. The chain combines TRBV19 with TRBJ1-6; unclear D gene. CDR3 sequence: CASSAWTREAALHF. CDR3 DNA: TGTGCCAGTAGTGCATGGACGAGGGAGGCGGCCCTCCACTTT.